One sample yielded the 30 T cell receptor beta chains listed below, sequenced in a study of cytomegalovirus exposure and HLA in healthy donors. The PCR made use of 60 Vbeta and 13 Jbeta primers. Clones were read by immunoSEQ multiplex PCR, and TCRdb kept only the in-frame ones, dropping some. The repertoire holds about 93,000 clones, with approximately 83% as singletons. The sequenced sample consisted of PBMCs. Receptors were obtained from a man aged 50-60 years in good health and CMV-seronegative.

CDR3 region: CASSLRDMGSTDTQYF. CDR3 nucleotides: TGTGCCAGCAGCTTAAGGGACATGGGTAGCACAGATACGCAGTATTTT. The rearrangement uses TRBV13 and TRBJ2-3; D might be TRBD1 (6 bases). Germline assignment: CDR1 PRHDT and CDR2 FYEKMQ (reference sequence). CDR3 length: 16 amino acids. Trimming removed 2 bases at V and 0 bases at J, with 12 bases between. Complete variable domain (other parts from reference TRBV13 and TRBJ2-3): AAGVIQSPRHLIKEKRETATLKCYPIPRHDTVYWYQQGPGQDPQFLISFYEKMQSDKGSIPDRFSAQQFSDYHSELNMSSLELGDSALYFCASSLRDMGSTDTQYFGPGTRLTVL.

This sequence joins TRBV2 and TRBJ1-1, with D possibly matching TRBD1 (6 bases). The CDR3 consists of 11 residues. Trimming pared 7 bases from V and 11 bases from J, leaving 14 bases between. Germline CDR1 is SNHLY and CDR2 is FYNNEI. The CDR3 protein is CASKAGDMAFF. DNA of the CDR3: TGTGCCAGCAAGGCAGGGGATATGGCTTTCTTT. The entire variable domain, with the rest obtained from reference TRBV2 and TRBJ1-1, is as follows: EPEVTQTPSHQVTQMGQEVILRCVPISNHLYFYWYRQILGQKVEFLVSFYNNEISEKSEIFDDQFSVERPDGSNFTLKIRSTKLEDSAMYFCASKAGDMAFFGQGTRLTVV.

This clone was detected once. CDR3 protein: CASSPKSPGQGNYEQYF. The CDR3 DNA reads as TGTGCCAGCAGCCCCAAATCCCCGGGACAGGGCAATTACGAGCAGTACTTC. This rearrangement joins TRBV7-9 to TRBJ2-7, with 9 bases identical to TRBD1. With 5 bases clipped from V and 4 bases from J, the junction kept 15 bases outside the gene matches. Germline loops: CDR1 SEHNR, CDR2 FQNEAQ (reference sequence). The CDR3 extends over 17 amino acids.

For the CDR3, the DNA is TGTGCCAGCAGTTACGAAGGGACAACCCGCTCCTACGAGCAGTACTTC. Amino acid sequence: CASSYEGTTRSYEQYF. This chain joins TRBV6-5 and TRBJ2-7; perhaps TRBD1 as D (6 bases). The V gene lost 2 bases and the J gene lost 0 bases, with 14 bases spanning the gap. CDR3 length: 16 residues. CDR1 MNHEY and CDR2 SVGAGI come from the germline V gene.

The chain combines TRBV5-1 with TRBJ1-4; 7 nucleotides match TRBD1. The CDR3 spans 16 residues. CDR1 is SGHRS, CDR2 YFSETQ, per germline. V was pared by 0 bases and J by 2 bases, with 4 bases of the junction left unmatched. The CDR3 bases are TGCGCCAGCAGCTTGGGAGGGACAGCCACTAATGAAAAACTGTTTTTT. This encodes CASSLGGTATNEKLFF.

The gene calls are TRBV10-3 and TRBJ2-3; possibly TRBD1 for D (6 bases). The CDR3 length is 14 residues. Trimming took off 6 bases at V and 5 bases at J, with 15 bases between the two ends. CDR1 and CDR2 from the germline V gene are ENHRY and SYGVKD. Written as DNA, the CDR3 is TGTGCCATCAGGGTCCAGGGGACGGGAGATACGCAGTATTTT. This encodes CAIRVQGTGDTQYF.

V and J are TRBV7-2 and TRBJ2-7, with 10 bases identical to TRBD1. The V gene's germline CDR1 is SGHTA and CDR2 FQGNSA. CDR3 length equals 14 residues. The V gene end was trimmed by 3 bases and the J gene end by 6 bases; junction bases not matched to a gene: 5. CDR3 amino acids: CASSFRDRGSEQYF. In nucleotides, the CDR3 is TGTGCCAGCAGCTTTCGGGACAGGGGTTCCGAGCAGTACTTC. The whole variable domain, remainder taken from reference TRBV7-2 and TRBJ2-7, is GAGVSQSPSNKVTEKGKDVELRCDPISGHTALYWYRQSLGQGLEFLIYFQGNSAPDKSGLPSDRFSAERTGGSVSTLTIQRTQQEDSAVYLCASSFRDRGSEQYFGPGTRLTVT.

The genes are TRBV19 and TRBJ1-2; 11 bases are shared with TRBD1. The germline CDR1 and CDR2 sequences are LNHDA and SQIVND (reference sequence). This CDR3 has 16 residues. V shed 4 bases and J 6 bases; nucleotides not matched to a gene: 10. CDR3 DNA: TGTGCCAGTAGTAAGATTTCCGGGACAGGGGGTGATGGCTACACCTTC. This codes for CASSKISGTGGDGYTF.

The chain recombines TRBV27 with TRBJ2-1; TRBD2 agrees at 8 bases. The CDR3 is 17 amino acids. The germline gives CDR1 MNHEY, CDR2 SMNVEV (reference sequence). V lost 0 bases and J lost 7; bases outside the gene matches: 11. The CDR3 sequence is CASSLSGTRYPRNEQFF. CDR3 nucleotides: TGTGCCAGCAGTTTATCCGGGACTAGATACCCTCGGAATGAGCAGTTCTTC.

This chain links TRBV4-2 with TRBJ2-6; a possible D gene is TRBD2 (6 bases). The CDR3 is 16 amino acids. V was shortened by 4 bases and J by 4 bases, with 14 bases between the two germline ends. Germline V CDR1 and CDR2: LGHNA, YNFKEQ. The CDR3 here is CASSPHFRGGANVLTF. The CDR3 DNA reads TGTGCCAGCAGCCCCCACTTTCGGGGGGGGGCCAACGTCCTGACTTTC.

This chain joins TRBV5-1 and TRBJ1-1, with TRBD1 matching over 7 bases. CDR1 SGHRS and CDR2 YFSETQ come from the germline V gene. The CDR3 extends over 14 amino acids. The V gene end was trimmed by 4 bases and the J gene end by 4 bases; junction bases not matched to a gene: 7. For the CDR3, the DNA is TGCGCCAGCAGCGGGGGACAGACGAGCACTGAAGCTTTCTTT. Encoded protein: CASSGGQTSTEAFF.

V is TRBV10-3 and J is TRBJ1-5; 8 nucleotides line up with TRBD1. Germline CDR1 is ENHRY and CDR2 is SYGVKD. This CDR3 contains 16 residues. V dropped 0 bases and J dropped 6; count of bases not matched to a gene: 7. The CDR3 region is CAISESSTGAGQPQHF. The CDR3 bases are TGTGCCATCAGTGAGTCTTCGACAGGGGCGGGTCAGCCCCAGCATTTT.

Of note for this clone: Other nucleotide sequences from this sample produce the same CDR3. This chain uses TRBV15 with TRBJ2-5; D remains unclear. Germline V lookup: CDR1 LNHNV, CDR2 YYDKDF (reference sequence). Between the trimmed V and J ends, which lost 0 bases and 5 bases, there was a span of 7 bases. The CDR3 consists of 13 residues. CDR3 loop: CATSRDFRETQYF. CDR3 nucleotide sequence: TGTGCCACCAGCAGAGATTTTCGGGAGACCCAGTACTTC.

The chain joins TRBV18 to TRBJ2-1, with a weak D call TRBD1 (6 bases). This CDR3 is built from 16 residues. CDR1 KGHSH and CDR2 LQKENI come from the germline V gene. V was shortened by 1 base and J by 7 bases, with 17 bases between the two germline ends. This CDR3 is CASSPQLQGRGNEQFF. CDR3 DNA sequence: TGTGCCAGCTCACCACAACTACAGGGAAGAGGTAATGAGCAGTTCTTC.

This chain connects TRBV9 to TRBJ1-1; D is ambiguous. This CDR3 has 15 residues. Germline loops: CDR1 SGDLS, CDR2 YYNGEE. The V end lost 4 bases, the J end lost 0 bases, and 13 bases lay between the germline ends. The CDR3 spells CASSPSTKMNTEAFF. CDR3 nucleotide sequence: TGTGCCAGCAGCCCGTCGACAAAGATGAACACTGAAGCTTTCTTT. Based on the CDR3 plus reference TRBV9 and TRBJ1-1, the full variable domain is DSGVTQTPKHLITATGQRVTLRCSPRSGDLSVYWYQQSLDQGLQFLIQYYNGEERAKGNILERFSAQQFPDLHSELNLSSLELGDSALYFCASSPSTKMNTEAFFGQGTRLTVV.

A single count supports this clone. The CDR3 DNA sequence: TGTGCCAGCAGCAGAACCTCTAGCGGGGGGATCTACGAGCAGTACTTC. Translating it yields CASSRTSSGGIYEQYF. The V gene is TRBV7-8, the J gene TRBJ2-7; the match to TRBD2 covers 11 bases. Germline V gene sequence: CDR1 SGHVS, CDR2 FQNEAQ. The trim removed 5 bases at V and 3 bases at J, leaving 9 bases unmatched. CDR3 length equals 16 residues.

Of note for this clone: Other DNA sequences from this sample encode an identical CDR3 as well. V usage is TRBV28 and J usage is TRBJ2-7; D ambiguous. The CDR3 has 14 amino acids. Trimming took off 6 bases at V and 0 bases at J, with 12 bases between the two ends. The germline CDR1 and CDR2 sequences are MDHEN and SYDVKM. The CDR3 bases are TGTGCCAGCAGAAGAGAGGAGAGCTCCTACGAGCAGTACTTC. It yields the protein CASRREESSYEQYF.

The rearrangement links TRBV27 to TRBJ2-1; 7 bases map to TRBD2. V shed 6 bases, J shed 5 bases, and the junction held 13 bases outside the gene matches. The CDR3 sequence is 16 residues long. Germline V gene lookup returns CDR1 MNHEY and CDR2 SMNVEV (reference sequence). CDR3 DNA sequence: TGTGCCAGCAGCCCTCGCCCCGGGGGGAGGGACAATGAGCAGTTCTTC. It encodes CASSPRPGGRDNEQFF.

The J gene is TRBJ1-2, the V gene TRBV4-3; TRBD1 matches at 8 bases. Per the germline V gene, CDR1 is LGHNA and CDR2 is YSLEER. Unmatched junction bases numbered 3, after V lost 1 base and J lost 8 bases. The length of the CDR3 is 13 residues. CDR3: CASSQGQGYGYTF. DNA for the CDR3: TGCGCCAGCAGCCAAGGACAGGGGTACGGCTACACCTTC.

V gene TRBV5-6 combines with J gene TRBJ1-1, with D possibly TRBD1 on 5 matching bases. Trimming pared 1 base from V and 4 bases from J, leaving 14 bases between. Germline CDR1 reads SGHDT; CDR2 reads YYEEEE. This CDR3 region has 15 residues. CDR3 DNA: TGTGCCAGCAGCTTGAGTGAGGGGAGGGGCACTGAAGCTTTCTTT. Its protein product is CASSLSEGRGTEAFF.

This clone has just one count. The chain carries TRBV19 and TRBJ2-6; possible D gene TRBD2, 6 bases. Germline assignment: CDR1 LNHDA and CDR2 SQIVND (reference sequence). V lost 6 bases, J lost 0 bases, and 12 bases lay in between. The CDR3 has 16 residues. This chain's CDR3 is CASSGDSPSGANVLTF. In DNA form, the CDR3 reads TGTGCCAGTAGCGGGGACTCCCCCTCTGGGGCCAACGTCCTGACTTTC.

This sequence joins TRBV11-2 and TRBJ2-7, with D possibly TRBD1 on 5 matching bases. V lost 6 bases and J 3 bases, leaving 18 bases between the germline ends. Germline-derived CDR1 and CDR2 are SGHAT and FQNNGV. CDR3 length equals 15 residues. CDR3 nucleotide sequence: TGTGCCAGCAGTCTCGGGTGGGGCGGAAGCTACGAGCAGTACTTC. Encoded protein: CASSLGWGGSYEQYF.

This CDR3 reads CASSPGQGIGGGYNEQFF. The CDR3 DNA reads TGTGCCAGCTCACCGGGACAGGGGATCGGCGGGGGGTACAATGAGCAGTTCTTC. V gene TRBV18 combines with J gene TRBJ2-1, with 10 nucleotides matching TRBD1. The trim removed 3 bases at V and 4 bases at J, leaving 12 bases unmatched. Germline assignment: CDR1 KGHSH and CDR2 LQKENI. The CDR3 has 18 residues. The whole variable domain, remainder taken from reference TRBV18 and TRBJ2-1, is NAGVMQNPRHLVRRRGQEARLRCSPMKGHSHVYWYRQLPEEGLKFMVYLQKENIIDESGMPKERFSAEFPKEGPSILRIQQVVRGDSAAYFCASSPGQGIGGGYNEQFFGPGTRLTVL.

The DNA for the CDR3 is TGTGCCAGCTCACGAACGGACACTTCCGAGCAGTTCTTC. Encoded protein: CASSRTDTSEQFF. The chain has TRBV18 and TRBJ2-1; D is perhaps TRBD1 (5 bases). Between the trimmed V and J ends, which lost 4 bases and 10 bases, there was a span of 14 bases. Germline V CDR1 and CDR2: KGHSH, LQKENI. The CDR3 consists of 13 residues.

The rearrangement joins TRBV10-3 to TRBJ2-5; possibly TRBD2 for D (7 bases). Trimming took 6 bases from V and 6 from J, leaving 17 bases between them. Germline lookup yields CDR1 ENHRY and CDR2 SYGVKD. The CDR3 loop spans 14 amino acids. CDR3 nucleotide sequence: TGTGCCATCAGGGGGGCTCGGGAGGCCCAGACCCAGTACTTC. The encoded protein is CAIRGAREAQTQYF.

The chain uses TRBV29-1 and TRBJ2-3, with TRBD1 matching 7 bases. This CDR3 has 13 amino acids. V lost 6 bases to trimming and J lost 3 bases; unmatched junction nucleotides: 6. The germline gives CDR1 SQVTM, CDR2 ANQGSEA. The CDR3 reads CSVIQGWTDTQYF. CDR3 DNA sequence: TGCAGCGTGATACAGGGGTGGACAGATACGCAGTATTTT.

The V and J genes are TRBV7-2 and TRBJ1-1, with 8 bases lining up with TRBD1. Germline CDR1 and CDR2: SGHTA and FQGNSA. V trimming: 5 bases; J trimming: 0 bases; junction bases outside the gene matches: 11. This CDR3 spans 17 amino acids. CDR3 bases: TGTGCCAGCAGCCAGTTGGGATGGGACAGGATGAACACTGAAGCTTTCTTT. Translating it yields CASSQLGWDRMNTEAFF. The full variable domain, with the rest looked up from reference TRBV7-2 and TRBJ1-1, is GAGVSQSPSNKVTEKGKDVELRCDPISGHTALYWYRQSLGQGLEFLIYFQGNSAPDKSGLPSDRFSAERTGGSVSTLTIQRTQQEDSAVYLCASSQLGWDRMNTEAFFGQGTRLTVV.

The chain joins TRBV5-1 to TRBJ2-1; a possible D gene is TRBD2 (6 bases). This CDR3 has 16 amino acids. The V end was cut by 3 bases, the J end by 7 bases, with 20 bases between. Germline CDR1 is SGHRS and CDR2 is YFSETQ. CDR3 coding DNA: TGCGCCAGCAGCTCCTGGGGGACTCCCCCTGGGAATGAGCAGTTCTTC. Its protein product is CASSSWGTPPGNEQFF.

The CDR3 DNA reads TGTGCCACCGACGGACAGGGGGCTGGCGGCTACACCTTC. It yields the protein CATDGQGAGGYTF. This sequence joins TRBV6-6 and TRBJ1-2; 11 nucleotides line up with TRBD1. With 10 bases clipped from V and 8 bases from J, the junction kept 9 bases outside the gene matches. Germline V lookup: CDR1 MNHNY, CDR2 SVGAGI (reference sequence). The CDR3 extends over 13 amino acids.

This clone has just a few counts. The rearrangement links TRBV6-1 to TRBJ1-3; TRBD1 might be the D (5 bases). The germline CDR1 and CDR2 sequences are MNHNS and SASEGT. The length of the CDR3 is 15 residues. Trimming left V 6 bases short and J 0 bases short, with 12 bases between. CDR3 in DNA: TGTGCCAGCAGCCGTGGGGCCGGCTCTGGAAACACCATATATTTT. It codes for CASSRGAGSGNTIYF.